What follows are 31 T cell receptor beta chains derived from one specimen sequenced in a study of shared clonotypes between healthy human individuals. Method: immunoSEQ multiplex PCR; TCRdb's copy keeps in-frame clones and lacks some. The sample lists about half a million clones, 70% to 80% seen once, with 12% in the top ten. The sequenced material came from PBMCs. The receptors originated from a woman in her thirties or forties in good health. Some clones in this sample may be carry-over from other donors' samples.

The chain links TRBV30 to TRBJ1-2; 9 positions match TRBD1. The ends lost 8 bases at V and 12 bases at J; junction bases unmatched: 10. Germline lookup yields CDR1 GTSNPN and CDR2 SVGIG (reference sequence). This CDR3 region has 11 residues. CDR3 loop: CARSGQGIHTF. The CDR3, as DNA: TGTGCCCGATCGGGACAGGGAATACACACCTTC.

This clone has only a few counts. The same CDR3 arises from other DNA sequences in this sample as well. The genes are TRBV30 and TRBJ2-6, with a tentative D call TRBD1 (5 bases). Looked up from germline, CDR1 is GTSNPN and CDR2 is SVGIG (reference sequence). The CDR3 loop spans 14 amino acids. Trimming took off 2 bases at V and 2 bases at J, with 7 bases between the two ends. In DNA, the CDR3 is TGTGCCTGGAGTTTACAGGCTGGGGCCAACGTCCTGACTTTC. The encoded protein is CAWSLQAGANVLTF.

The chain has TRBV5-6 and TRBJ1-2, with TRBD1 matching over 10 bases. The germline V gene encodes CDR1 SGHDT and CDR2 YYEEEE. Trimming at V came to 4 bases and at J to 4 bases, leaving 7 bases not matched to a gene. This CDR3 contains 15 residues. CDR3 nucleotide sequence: TGTGCCAGCAGCCAATGGACAGGGGGTCGCTATGGCTACACCTTC. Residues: CASSQWTGGRYGYTF. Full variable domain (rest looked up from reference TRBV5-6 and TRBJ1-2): DAGVTQSPTHLIKTRGQQVTLRCSPKSGHDTVSWYQQALGQGPQFIFQYYEEEERQRGNFPDRFSGHQFPNYSSELNVNALLLGDSALYLCASSQWTGGRYGYTFGSGTRLTVV.

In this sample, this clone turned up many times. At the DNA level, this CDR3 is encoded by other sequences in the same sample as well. The CDR3 loop reads CASSPGHRGPGETQYF. The CDR3 DNA follows: TGTGCCAGCAGCCCGGGGCACAGGGGCCCAGGAGAGACCCAGTACTTC. The chain links TRBV5-4 to TRBJ2-5; TRBD1 matches 7 bases. V gave up 4 bases and J gave up 4 bases; unmatched junction bases: 13. Per germline, CDR1 SGHNT and CDR2 YYREEE (reference sequence). This CDR3 has 16 amino acids.

This CDR3 reads CASSLGGDPQHF. The DNA of the CDR3 is TGTGCCAGCAGTTTAGGGGGGGATCCCCAGCATTTT. The V gene is TRBV28, the J gene TRBJ1-5, with a possible D match to TRBD1 (5 bases). This CDR3 region has 12 residues. The V end lost 2 bases, the J end lost 10 bases, and 9 bases lay between the germline ends. Germline V CDR1 and CDR2: MDHEN, SYDVKM.

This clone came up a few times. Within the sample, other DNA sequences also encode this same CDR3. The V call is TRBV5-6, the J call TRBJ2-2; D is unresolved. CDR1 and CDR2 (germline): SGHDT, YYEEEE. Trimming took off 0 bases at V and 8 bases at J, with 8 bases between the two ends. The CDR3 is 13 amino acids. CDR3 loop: CASSLVAAGELFF. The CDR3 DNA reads TGTGCCAGCAGCTTGGTAGCTGCGGGGGAGCTGTTTTTT.

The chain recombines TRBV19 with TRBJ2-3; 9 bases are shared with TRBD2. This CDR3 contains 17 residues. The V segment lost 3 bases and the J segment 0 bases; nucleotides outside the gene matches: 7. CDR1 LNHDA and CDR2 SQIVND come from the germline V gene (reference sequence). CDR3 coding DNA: TGTGCCAGTAGTATTAGCGGGAGAACTTCTAGCACAGATACGCAGTATTTT. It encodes CASSISGRTSSTDTQYF. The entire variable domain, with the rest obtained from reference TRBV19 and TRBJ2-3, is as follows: DGGITQSPKYLFRKEGQNVTLSCEQNLNHDAMYWYRQDPGQGLRLIYYSQIVNDFQKGDIAEGYSVSREKKESFPLTVTSAQKNPTAFYLCASSISGRTSSTDTQYFGPGTRLTVL.

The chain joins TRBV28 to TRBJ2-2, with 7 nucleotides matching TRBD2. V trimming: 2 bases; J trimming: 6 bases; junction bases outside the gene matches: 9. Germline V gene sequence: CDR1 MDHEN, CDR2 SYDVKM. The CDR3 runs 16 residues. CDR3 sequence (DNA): TGTGCCAGCAGTTTACTAAGCGGGATGGAGGCCGGGGAGCTGTTTTTT. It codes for CASSLLSGMEAGELFF.

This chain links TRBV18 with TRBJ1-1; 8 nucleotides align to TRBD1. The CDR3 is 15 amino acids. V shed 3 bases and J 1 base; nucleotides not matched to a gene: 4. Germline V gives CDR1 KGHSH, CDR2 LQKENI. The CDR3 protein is CASSPFDRGNTEAFF. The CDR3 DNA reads TGTGCCAGCTCACCCTTTGACAGGGGGAACACTGAAGCTTTCTTT.

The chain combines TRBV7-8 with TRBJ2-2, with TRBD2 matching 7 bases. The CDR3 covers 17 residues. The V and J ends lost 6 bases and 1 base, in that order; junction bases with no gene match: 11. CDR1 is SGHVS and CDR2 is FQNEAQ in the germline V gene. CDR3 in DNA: TGTGCCAGCAGGTTCGGGGGGTGGCGACAGAACACCGGGGAGCTGTTTTTT. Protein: CASRFGGWRQNTGELFF.

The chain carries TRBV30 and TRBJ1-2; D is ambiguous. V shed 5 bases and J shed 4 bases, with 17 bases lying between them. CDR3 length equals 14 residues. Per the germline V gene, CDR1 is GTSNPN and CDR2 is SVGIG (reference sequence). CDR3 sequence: CAWLTTGAAYGYTF. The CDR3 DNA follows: TGTGCCTGGCTCACCACGGGAGCCGCCTATGGCTACACCTTC.

CDR3 loop: CASRQGLAGATDTQYF. In nucleotides, the CDR3 is TGCGCCAGCAGACAGGGACTAGCGGGAGCGACAGATACGCAGTATTTT. The chain recombines TRBV10-2 with TRBJ2-3; 14 bases map to TRBD2. V was clipped by 6 bases and J by 3 bases; unmatched bases: 5. The CDR3 is 16 amino acids. CDR1 and CDR2 (germline): WSHSY, SAAADI.

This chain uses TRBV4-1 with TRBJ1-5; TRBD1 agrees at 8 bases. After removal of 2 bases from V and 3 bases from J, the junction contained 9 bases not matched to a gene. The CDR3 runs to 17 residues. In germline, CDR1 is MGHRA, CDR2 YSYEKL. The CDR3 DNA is TGCGCCAGCAGCCAAAGTCCCCCGGACAGGGTCAATCAGCCCCAGCATTTT. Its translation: CASSQSPPDRVNQPQHF.

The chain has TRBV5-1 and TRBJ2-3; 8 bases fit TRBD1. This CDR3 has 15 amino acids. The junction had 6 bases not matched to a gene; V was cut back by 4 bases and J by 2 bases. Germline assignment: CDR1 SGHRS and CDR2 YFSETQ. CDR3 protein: CASSGDRGITDTQYF. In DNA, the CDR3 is TGCGCCAGCAGCGGCGACAGGGGAATCACAGATACGCAGTATTTT.

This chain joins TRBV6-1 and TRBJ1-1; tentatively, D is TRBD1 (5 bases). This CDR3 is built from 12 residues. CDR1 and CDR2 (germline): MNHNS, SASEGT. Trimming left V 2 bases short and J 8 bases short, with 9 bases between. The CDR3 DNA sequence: TGTGCCAGCAGTGAATTGGGACCCGAAGCTTTCTTT. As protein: CASSELGPEAFF.

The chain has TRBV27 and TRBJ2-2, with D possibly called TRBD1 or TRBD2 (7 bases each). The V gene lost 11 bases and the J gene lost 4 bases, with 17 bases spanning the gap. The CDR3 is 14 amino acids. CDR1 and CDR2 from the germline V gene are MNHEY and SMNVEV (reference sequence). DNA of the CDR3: TGTGCCCCAGGGGGAGCGGGGATCACCGGGGAGCTGTTTTTT. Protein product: CAPGGAGITGELFF.

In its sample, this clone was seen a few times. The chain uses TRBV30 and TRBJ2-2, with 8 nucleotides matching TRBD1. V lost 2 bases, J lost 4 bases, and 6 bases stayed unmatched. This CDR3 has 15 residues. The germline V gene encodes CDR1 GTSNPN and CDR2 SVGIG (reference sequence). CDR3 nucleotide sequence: TGTGCCTGGAGTAGGGGACAGGCGGGCACCGGGGAGCTGTTTTTT. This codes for CAWSRGQAGTGELFF.

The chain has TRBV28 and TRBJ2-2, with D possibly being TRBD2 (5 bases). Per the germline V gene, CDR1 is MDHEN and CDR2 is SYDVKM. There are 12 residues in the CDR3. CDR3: CATGYNTGELFF. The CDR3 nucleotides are TGTGCTACGGGATATAACACCGGGGAGCTGTTTTTT.

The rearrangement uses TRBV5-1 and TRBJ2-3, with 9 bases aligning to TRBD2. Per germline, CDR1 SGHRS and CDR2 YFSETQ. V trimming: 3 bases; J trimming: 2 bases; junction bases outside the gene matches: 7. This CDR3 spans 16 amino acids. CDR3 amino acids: CASSSQAGGNTDTQYF. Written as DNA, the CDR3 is TGCGCCAGCAGCTCTCAAGCGGGAGGAAACACAGATACGCAGTATTTT.

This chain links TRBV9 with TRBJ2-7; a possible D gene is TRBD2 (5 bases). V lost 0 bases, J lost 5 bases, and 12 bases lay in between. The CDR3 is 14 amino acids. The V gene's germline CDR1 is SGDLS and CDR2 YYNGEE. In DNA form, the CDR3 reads TGTGCCAGCAGCGTAGGACGTAGGACTGACGAGCAGTACTTC. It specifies CASSVGRRTDEQYF.

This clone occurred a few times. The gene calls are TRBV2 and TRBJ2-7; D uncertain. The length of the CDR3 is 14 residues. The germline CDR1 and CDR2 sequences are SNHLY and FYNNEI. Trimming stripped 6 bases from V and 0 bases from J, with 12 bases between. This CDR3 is CASSGWGSSYEQYF. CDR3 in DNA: TGTGCCAGCAGCGGTTGGGGTAGCTCCTACGAGCAGTACTTC.

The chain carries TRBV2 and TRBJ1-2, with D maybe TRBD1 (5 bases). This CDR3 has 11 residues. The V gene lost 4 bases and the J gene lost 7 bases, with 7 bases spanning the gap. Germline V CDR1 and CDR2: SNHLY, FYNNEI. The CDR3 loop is CASSGDFGYTF. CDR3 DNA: TGTGCCAGCAGTGGGGACTTTGGCTACACCTTC. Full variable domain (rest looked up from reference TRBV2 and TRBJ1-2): EPEVTQTPSHQVTQMGQEVILRCVPISNHLYFYWYRQILGQKVEFLVSFYNNEISEKSEIFDDQFSVERPDGSNFTLKIRSTKLEDSAMYFCASSGDFGYTFGSGTRLTVV.

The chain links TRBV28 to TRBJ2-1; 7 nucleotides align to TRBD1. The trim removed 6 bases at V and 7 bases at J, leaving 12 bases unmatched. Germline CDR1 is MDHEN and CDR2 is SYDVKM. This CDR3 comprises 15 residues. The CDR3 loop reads CASSLVDRDDNEQFF. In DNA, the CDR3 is TGTGCCAGCAGCTTAGTTGACAGGGATGATAATGAGCAGTTCTTC.

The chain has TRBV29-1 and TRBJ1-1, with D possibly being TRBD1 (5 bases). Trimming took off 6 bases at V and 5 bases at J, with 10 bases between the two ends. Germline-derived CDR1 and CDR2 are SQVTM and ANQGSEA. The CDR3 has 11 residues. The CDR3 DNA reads TGCAGCGTCGGACAAGGTACTGAAGCTTTCTTT. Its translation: CSVGQGTEAFF.

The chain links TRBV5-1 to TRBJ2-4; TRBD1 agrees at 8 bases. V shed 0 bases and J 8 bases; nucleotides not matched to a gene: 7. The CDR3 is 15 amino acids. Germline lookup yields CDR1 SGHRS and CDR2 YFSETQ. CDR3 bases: TGCGCCAGCAGCTTGGAGGGCAGGGGGCTTGACATTCAGTACTTC. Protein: CASSLEGRGLDIQYF.

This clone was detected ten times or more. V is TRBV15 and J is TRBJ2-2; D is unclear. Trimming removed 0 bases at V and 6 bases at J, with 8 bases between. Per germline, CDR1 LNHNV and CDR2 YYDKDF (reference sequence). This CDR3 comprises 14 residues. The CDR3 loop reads CATSRDVVAGELFF. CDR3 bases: TGTGCCACCAGCAGAGATGTAGTGGCCGGGGAGCTGTTTTTT.

The CDR3 here is CASSPGGYYNEQFF. CDR3 bases: TGTGCCAGCAGCCCCGGGGGCTACTACAATGAGCAGTTCTTC. The chain has TRBV5-6 and TRBJ2-1, with D possibly being TRBD1 or TRBD2 (6 bases each). Trimming shortened V by 4 bases and J by 3 bases, and 11 bases separated the two germline ends. The CDR3 spans 14 residues. Per the germline V gene, CDR1 is SGHDT and CDR2 is YYEEEE. The entire variable domain, with the rest obtained from reference TRBV5-6 and TRBJ2-1, is as follows: DAGVTQSPTHLIKTRGQQVTLRCSPKSGHDTVSWYQQALGQGPQFIFQYYEEEERQRGNFPDRFSGHQFPNYSSELNVNALLLGDSALYLCASSPGGYYNEQFFGPGTRLTVL.

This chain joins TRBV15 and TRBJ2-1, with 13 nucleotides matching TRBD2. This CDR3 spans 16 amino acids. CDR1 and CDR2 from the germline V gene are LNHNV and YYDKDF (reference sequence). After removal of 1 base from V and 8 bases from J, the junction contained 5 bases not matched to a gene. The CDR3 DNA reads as TGTGCCACCAGCAGAGGGACTAGCGGGAGTGGCGATGAGCAGTTCTTC. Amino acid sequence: CATSRGTSGSGDEQFF.

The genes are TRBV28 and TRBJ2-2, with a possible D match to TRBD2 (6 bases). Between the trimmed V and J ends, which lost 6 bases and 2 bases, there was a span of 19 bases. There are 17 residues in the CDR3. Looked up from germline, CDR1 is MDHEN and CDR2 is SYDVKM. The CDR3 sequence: CASRTFSSRGNTGELFF. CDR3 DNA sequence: TGTGCCAGCAGAACCTTCTCCTCGCGGGGTAACACCGGGGAGCTGTTTTTT.

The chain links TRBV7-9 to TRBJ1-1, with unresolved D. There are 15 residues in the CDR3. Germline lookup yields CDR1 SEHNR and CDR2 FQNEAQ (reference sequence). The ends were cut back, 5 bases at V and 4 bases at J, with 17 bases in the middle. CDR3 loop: CASSARSSGFTEAFF. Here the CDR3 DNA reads TGTGCCAGCAGCGCCAGGTCTAGCGGGTTCACTGAAGCTTTCTTT.

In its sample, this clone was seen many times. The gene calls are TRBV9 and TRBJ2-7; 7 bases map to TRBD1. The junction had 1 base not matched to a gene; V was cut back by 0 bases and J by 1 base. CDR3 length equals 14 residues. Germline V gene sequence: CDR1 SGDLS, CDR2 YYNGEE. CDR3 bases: TGTGCCAGCAGCGTAGGGGGACAGTCCTACGAGCAGTACTTC. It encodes CASSVGGQSYEQYF. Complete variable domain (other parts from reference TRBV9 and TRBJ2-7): DSGVTQTPKHLITATGQRVTLRCSPRSGDLSVYWYQQSLDQGLQFLIQYYNGEERAKGNILERFSAQQFPDLHSELNLSSLELGDSALYFCASSVGGQSYEQYFGPGTRLTVT.